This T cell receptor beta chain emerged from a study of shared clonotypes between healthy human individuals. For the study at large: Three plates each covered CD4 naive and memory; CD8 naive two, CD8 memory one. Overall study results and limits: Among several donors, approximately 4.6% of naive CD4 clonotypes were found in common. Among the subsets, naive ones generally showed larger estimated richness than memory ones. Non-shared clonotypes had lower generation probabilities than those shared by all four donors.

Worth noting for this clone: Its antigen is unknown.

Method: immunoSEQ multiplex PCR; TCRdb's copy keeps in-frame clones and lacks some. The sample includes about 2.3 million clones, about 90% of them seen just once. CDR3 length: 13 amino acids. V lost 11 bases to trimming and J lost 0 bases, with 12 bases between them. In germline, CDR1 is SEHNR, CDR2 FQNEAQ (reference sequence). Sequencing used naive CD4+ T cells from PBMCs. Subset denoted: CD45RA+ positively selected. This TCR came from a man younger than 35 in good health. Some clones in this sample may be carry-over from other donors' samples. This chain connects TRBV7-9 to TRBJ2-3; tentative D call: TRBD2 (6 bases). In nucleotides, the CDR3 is TGTGCCGGAGGGACCCTCAGCACAGATACGCAGTATTTT. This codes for CAGGTLSTDTQYF.